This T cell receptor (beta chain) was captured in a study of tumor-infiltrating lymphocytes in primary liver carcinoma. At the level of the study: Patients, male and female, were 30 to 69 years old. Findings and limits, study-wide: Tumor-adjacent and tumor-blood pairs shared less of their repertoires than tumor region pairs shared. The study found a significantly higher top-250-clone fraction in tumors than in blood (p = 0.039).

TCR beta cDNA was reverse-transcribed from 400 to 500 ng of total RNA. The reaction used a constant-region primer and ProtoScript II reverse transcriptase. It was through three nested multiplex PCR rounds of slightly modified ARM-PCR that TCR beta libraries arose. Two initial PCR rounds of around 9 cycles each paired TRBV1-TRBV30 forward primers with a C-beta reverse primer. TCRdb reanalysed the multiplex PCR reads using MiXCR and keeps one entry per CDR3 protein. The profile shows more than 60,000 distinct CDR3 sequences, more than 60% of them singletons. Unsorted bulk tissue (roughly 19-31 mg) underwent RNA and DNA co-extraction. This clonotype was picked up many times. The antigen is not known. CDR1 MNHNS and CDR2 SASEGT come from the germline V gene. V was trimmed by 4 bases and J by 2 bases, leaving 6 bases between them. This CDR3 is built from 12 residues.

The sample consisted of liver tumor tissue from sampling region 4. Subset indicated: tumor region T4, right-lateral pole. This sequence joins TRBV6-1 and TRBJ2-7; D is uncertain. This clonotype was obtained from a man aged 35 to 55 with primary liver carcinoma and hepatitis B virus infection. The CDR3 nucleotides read TGTGCCAGCAGTGTTCGGGCCTACGAGCAGTACTTC. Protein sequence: CASSVRAYEQYF.